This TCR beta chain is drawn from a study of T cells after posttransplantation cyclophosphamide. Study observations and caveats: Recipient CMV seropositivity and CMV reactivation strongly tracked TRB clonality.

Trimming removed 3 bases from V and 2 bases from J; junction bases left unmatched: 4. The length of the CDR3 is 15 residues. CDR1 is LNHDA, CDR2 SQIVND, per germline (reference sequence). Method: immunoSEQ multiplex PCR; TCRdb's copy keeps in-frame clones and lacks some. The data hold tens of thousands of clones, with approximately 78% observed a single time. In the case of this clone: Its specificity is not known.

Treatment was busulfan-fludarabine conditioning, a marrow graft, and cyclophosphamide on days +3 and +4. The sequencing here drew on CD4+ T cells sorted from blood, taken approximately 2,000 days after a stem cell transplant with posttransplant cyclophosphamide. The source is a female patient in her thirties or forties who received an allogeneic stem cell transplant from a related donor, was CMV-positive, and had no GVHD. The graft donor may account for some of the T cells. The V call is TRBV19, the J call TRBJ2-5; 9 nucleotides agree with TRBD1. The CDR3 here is CASSIRGTGQETQYF. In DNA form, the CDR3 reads TGTGCCAGTAGTATTCGCGGGACAGGGCAAGAGACCCAGTACTTC. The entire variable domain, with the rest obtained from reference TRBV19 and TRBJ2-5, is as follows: DGGITQSPKYLFRKEGQNVTLSCEQNLNHDAMYWYRQDPGQGLRLIYYSQIVNDFQKGDIAEGYSVSREKKESFPLTVTSAQKNPTAFYLCASSIRGTGQETQYFGPGTRLLVL.